This T cell receptor beta chain was obtained from a study of beta chain features in type 1 diabetes. Trimming cost V 8 bases and J 4 bases, with 14 bases left between them. The CDR3 sequence is 13 residues long. The germline V gene encodes CDR1 MNHEY and CDR2 SVGAGI. The sequenced template was cDNA made from the entire isolated RNA. Profiled with immunoSEQ multiplex PCR; TCRdb holds only in-frame clones, not every one. The sample holds over 700,000 clones, roughly a sixth seen once. The chain joins TRBV6-5 to TRBJ1-2; tentative D call: TRBD1 (6 bases). The sample consisted of naive CD4+ T cells from blood. The clonotype was recovered from a woman younger than 35 in good health. CDR3 protein: CASGTRGVYGYTF. The CDR3 nucleotides read TGTGCCAGCGGGACAAGAGGGGTCTATGGCTACACCTTC.